This is a list of T cell receptor beta chains from one sample in a study of blood T cell repertoires in COVID-19. Method: immunoSEQ multiplex PCR; TCRdb's copy keeps in-frame clones and lacks some. The table shows 160,000 or so clones, with 75% to 80% occurring only once. The sample taken for sequencing was peripheral blood. These receptors were obtained from a woman aged 80 or over with acute or convalescent COVID-19. Both conserved end residues are part of each CDR3. D genes are given only for firm matches. A row's size may be missing; if present it is once, few, many or a size class.

size,length,V,D,J,DNA,CDR3
NA,16,TRBV6-4,TRBD2,TRBJ2-1,TGTGCCAGCAGTGACTTCTCTAGCGGGAGCTACAATGAGCAGTTCTTC,CASSDFSSGSYNEQFF
NA,13,TRBV3-1/TRBV3-2,TRBD1,TRBJ1-2,TGTGCCAGCAGCCAAGGGGACAGCTATGGCTACACCTTC,CASSQGDSYGYTF
NA,13,TRBV3-1/TRBV3-2,NA,TRBJ2-1,TGTGCCAGCCGCGACTGGGCCTACAATGAGCAGTTCTTC,CASRDWAYNEQFF
NA,13,TRBV29-1,NA,TRBJ1-3,TGCAGCGGCAGCAGGGGTTCTGGAAACACCATATATTTT,CSGSRGSGNTIYF
few,13,TRBV6-5,NA,TRBJ1-1,TGTGCCAGCAGTCCGACGTGGGGCGATGAAGCTTTCTTT,CASSPTWGDEAFF
NA,18,TRBV5-1,NA,TRBJ2-1,TGCGCCAGCAGCTACCCAGCAGAGCTAGAGAGCTCCTACAATGAGCAGTTCTTC,CASSYPAELESSYNEQFF
NA,14,TRBV5-1,NA,TRBJ2-7,TGCGCCAGCAGCTTTGCGGGATCCGTGGGGGAGCAGTACTTC,CASSFAGSVGEQYF
NA,16,TRBV24-1,TRBD1,TRBJ1-4,TGTGCCACCAGTGATCCCTCCGGGACAGGGAATGAAAAACTGTTTTTT,CATSDPSGTGNEKLFF
once,15,TRBV9,NA,TRBJ1-6,TGTGCCAGCAGCGTAGATTTCAGGGGAAGCTCACCCCTCCACTTT,CASSVDFRGSSPLHF
NA,13,TRBV12-3/TRBV12-4,NA,TRBJ2-7,TGTGCCAGCAGTTTAGGGGGCGTATACGAGCAGTACTTC,CASSLGGVYEQYF
NA,17,TRBV4-1,TRBD1,TRBJ1-1,TGCGCCAGCAGCCAAGTGACAGGGGGGGGTATGAACACTGAAGCTTTCTTT,CASSQVTGGGMNTEAFF
NA,15,TRBV18,TRBD1,TRBJ2-3,TGTGCCAGCTCAGCGGACAGGGGCAGCACAGATACGCAGTATTTT,CASSADRGSTDTQYF
NA,14,TRBV1,NA,TRBJ1-3,TGCACCAGCAGCCAAGATAGGAGAGGAAACACCATATATTTT,CTSSQDRRGNTIYF
NA,15,TRBV28,TRBD1,TRBJ1-2,TGTGCCAGCAGCCTGACAGGGTGGGTCGGGTATGGCTACACCTTC,CASSLTGWVGYGYTF
NA,13,TRBV12-3/TRBV12-4,NA,TRBJ1-6,TGTGCCAGCAGTCCCCTTTATAATTCACCCCTCCACTTT,CASSPLYNSPLHF
NA,18,TRBV6-1,NA,TRBJ1-2,TGTGCCAGCAGTGAAGGGTGGCCAAGGAAACTCCAGGGCTATGGCTACACCTTC,CASSEGWPRKLQGYGYTF
NA,12,TRBV19,NA,TRBJ1-1,TGTGCCAGTCGGTCCCCCGGGTCTGAAGCTTTCTTT,CASRSPGSEAFF
NA,13,TRBV5-1,NA,TRBJ2-1,TGCGCCAGCACAGGGCGCTCCTACAATGAGCAGTTCTTC,CASTGRSYNEQFF
NA,14,TRBV19,NA,TRBJ1-4,TGTGCCAGTACCGCCCGCGGAACTAATGAAAAACTGTTTTTT,CASTARGTNEKLFF
NA,17,TRBV9,TRBD2,TRBJ2-1,TGTGCCAGCAGCGTAGCTCAAGCGGGAGGCATTGCATTTGAGCAGTTCTTC,CASSVAQAGGIAFEQFF
NA,13,TRBV7-3,NA,TRBJ2-5,TGTGCCAGCAGCTTCAGAGCGGGAGAGACCCAGTACTTC,CASSFRAGETQYF
NA,11,TRBV20-1,NA,TRBJ1-1,TGCAGTGCTAGAGATCAGGTATGGGCTTTCTTT,CSARDQVWAFF